The subject of this entry is one T cell receptor beta chain. Its specificity is unknown. Trimming shortened V by 2 bases and J by 4 bases, and 11 bases separated the two germline ends. The V gene's germline CDR1 is LNHDA and CDR2 SQIVND (reference sequence). The CDR3 runs to 14 residues. This specimen belongs to a study of T cell repertoires in aging, cancer and after chemotherapy. A mixed TRB-A/B primer pool amplified rearranged TRB by multiplex touch-down PCR. TCRdb re-called the multiplex PCR reads through MiXCR, storing one row per CDR3 protein. The sample includes some 5,000 distinct CDR3 sequences, 30% to 40% of them seen just once. General study findings and limits: Across the chemotherapy interval, each cancer cohort showed higher median generation probability, suggesting thymic rebound.

TCR beta rearrangements were amplified from peripheral blood genomic DNA. This clonotype was obtained from a human donor with a blood cancer. The specimen was blood. This sequence joins TRBV19 and TRBJ1-2, with a tentative D call TRBD1 (6 bases). CDR3 in DNA: TGTGCCAGTAGTATATGGGGACATCCCTATGGCTACACCTTC. It codes for CASSIWGHPYGYTF.